The entry that follows covers one T cell receptor (beta chain) sequence. Its specificity is unknown. The study pooled second doses at about 4 or about 12 weeks. These data originate in a study of T cell responses to AZD1222 COVID-19 vaccine. Whole-study results and caveats: The study found vaccine-associated CD4 TCRs spanning spike, dominant at 160-218 and 743-854.

TCRdb keeps only in-frame clones here, not all; method: immunoSEQ multiplex PCR. Here the sample spans tens of thousands of clones, about 90% being singletons. V was pared by 4 bases and J by 4 bases, with 6 bases of the junction left unmatched. The CDR3 contains 15 residues. Germline lookup yields CDR1 KGHDR and CDR2 SFDVKD. V is TRBV24-1 and J is TRBJ2-5; the match to TRBD1 covers 9 bases. The source of this sequence is an adult who received the AZD1222 COVID-19 vaccine. The sample here was peripheral blood, taken 28 days after the second AZD1222 dose. This CDR3 reads CATSDPTGGRETQYF. Here the CDR3 DNA reads TGTGCCACCAGTGACCCCACAGGGGGCCGAGAGACCCAGTACTTC.